These T cell receptor beta chains were read from a single sample in a study of CD8+CD57+ T cells in acquired aplastic anemia. MiXCR, applied by TCRdb to the reads, yields one record per CDR3 protein. The top ten hold 1.3% of the sample, which has hundreds of thousands of distinct CDR3 sequences, approximately 60% seen once. Specimen: sorted CD4+, CD8+, or CD8+CD57+ T cells (not recorded which) from PBMCs. The receptors were gathered from a human donor with aplastic anemia. CDR3s include the opening cysteine and the closing phenylalanine or tryptophan. A D gene is named only where the DNA matches it firmly. Size values are once, few and many counts, or a class for expanded clones, and some rows have none.

j_call d_call clone_size v_call cdr3_nt cdr3_aa
TRBJ2-2 . . TRBV20-1 TGCAGTGCTAGAGATATGGCATCCGACACCGGGGAGCTGTTTTTT CSARDMASDTGELFF
TRBJ2-2 TRBD1 . TRBV24-1 TGTGCCACCAGTGACAGGGGGCAGAGCACCGCGGAGCTGTTTTTT CATSDRGQSTAELFF
TRBJ2-2 . . TRBV24-1 TGTGCCAGTATGGGGAGGCAAAACACCGGGGAGCTGTTTTTT CASMGRQNTGELFF
TRBJ1-5 . many TRBV3-1 TGTGCCAGCAGCCAATCAGGGCTTAGCAATCAGCCCCAGCATTTT CASSQSGLSNQPQHF
TRBJ1-1 . . TRBV20-1 TGCAGTGCCCAGAGTGCTGAGGGGCTGAACACTGAAGCTTTCTTT CSAQSAEGLNTEAFF
TRBJ2-3 TRBD2 . TRBV5-4 TGTGCCAGCAGCCTAGGGACTAGCGGGAGTTATGGCACAGATACGCAGTATTTT CASSLGTSGSYGTDTQYF
TRBJ1-2 . . TRBV6-5 TGTGCCAGCAGTTACCTGGCCGGCCACACCTTC CASSYLAGHTF
TRBJ1-4 . many TRBV13 TGTGCCAGCAGCTCTGGGGGGGGGGAAAAACTGTTTTTT CASSSGGGEKLFF
TRBJ2-1 . many TRBV7-3 TGTGCCAGCAGCTTAATTGGGACCATATCCTACAATGAGCAGTTCTTC CASSLIGTISYNEQFF
TRBJ1-6 . few TRBV5-6 TGTGCCAGCAGCTTCTCAGGGTCCAGTTCACCCCTCCACTTT CASSFSGSSSPLHF
TRBJ2-1 TRBD1 . TRBV7-3 TGTGCCAGCAGCTTAGTAGGGACAGGTGTTTACAATGAGCAGTTCTTC CASSLVGTGVYNEQFF
TRBJ1-4 TRBD1 . TRBV10-3 TGTGCCATCAACAGGGGGCGCGACACTGAAGCTAATGAAAAACTGTTTTTT CAINRGRDTEANEKLFF
TRBJ2-5 . . TRBV6-5 TGTGCCAGCAGTTACTCAAGGGGGTGGGAGACCCAGTACTTC CASSYSRGWETQYF
TRBJ1-4 . many TRBV2 TGTGCCAGCAGCGAGATGCGCCTAAGTGAAAAACTGTTTTTT CASSEMRLSEKLFF
TRBJ2-2 . . TRBV24-1 TGTGCCACCAGTAGTCCTAATGGGAAGCTGTTTTTT CATSSPNGKLFF
TRBJ2-7 . . TRBV29-1 TGCAGCCCCCGGACTTCCTACGAGCAGTACTTC CSPRTSYEQYF
TRBJ1-4 . many TRBV10-2 TGCGCCAGCAGTAGACGGGACACCGAGGGTGAAAAACTGTTTTTT CASSRRDTEGEKLFF
TRBJ2-3 . . TRBV20-1 TGCAGTGCTAGAGTCGAGGTTACGCAGTATTTT CSARVEVTQYF
TRBJ2-2 . . TRBV15 TGTGCCACCAGCGGTCCGACCGGGGAGCTGTTTTTT CATSGPTGELFF
TRBJ1-1 . . TRBV7-8 TGTGCCAGCAGCTTACAGGCGGGGAACACTGAAGCTTTCTTT CASSLQAGNTEAFF
TRBJ2-7 . . TRBV2 TGTGCCAGCAGTCCAAATAGGTCCAGATACTACGAGCAGTACTTC CASSPNRSRYYEQYF
TRBJ2-7 . . TRBV11-3 TGTGCCAGCAGCATCTGCTACGAGCAGTACTTC CASSICYEQYF
TRBJ1-6 . many TRBV14 TGTGCCAGCAGCCTTGTTTGGGGTAATTCACCCCTCCACTTT CASSLVWGNSPLHF
TRBJ2-3 TRBD1 . TRBV20-1 TGCAGTGCCAGTAATAGCCGGGACAGGGGGGAAGCAGATACGCAGTATTTT CSASNSRDRGEADTQYF
TRBJ1-1 TRBD1 . TRBV5-5 TGTGCCAGCAGATATAACAGGGGGGTTAGGACTGGAGCTTTCTTT CASRYNRGVRTGAFF
TRBJ1-2 . . TRBV19 TGTGCCAGTAGTACGAGGAATGGCTACACCTTC CASSTRNGYTF
TRBJ2-1 TRBD1 . TRBV2 TGTGCCAGCAGTGAACAGGGACAGGGGGCCGGGGAGCAGTTCTTC CASSEQGQGAGEQFF
TRBJ2-2 TRBD1 . TRBV24-1 TGTGCCACCAGTGATGTCCCCGGGACAGGGGGCGTCGGGGAGCTGTTTTTT CATSDVPGTGGVGELFF
TRBJ2-3 . . TRBV2 TGTGCCAGCAGTGAAACCGCACGGGCCAGCACGCAGTATTTT CASSETARASTQYF
TRBJ2-2 . many TRBV12-3/TRBV12-4 TGTGCCAGCAGTTTAACGGCGCGCACCGGGGAGCTGTTTTTT CASSLTARTGELFF
TRBJ2-3 . many TRBV14 TGTGCCAGCAGCCAATTTCGGTCATCCTTCACAGATACGCAGTATTTT CASSQFRSSFTDTQYF